This T cell receptor beta chain was identified in a study of blood T cells in healthy people across ages. Study-level findings and limits: Comparison with aged donors showed that long-lived donors had more naive CD4+ cells and higher diversity.

The V and J ends lost 2 bases and 7 bases respectively, with 8 bases between them. The CDR3 length is 12 residues. A J-beta primer mix and a sample-barcoded 5' primer were used in a second PCR of about 7 to 12 cycles. TCRdb used MiXCR to reprocess the 5' RACE reads, holding one entry per CDR3 protein. The sample carries 1,800,000 or so distinct CDR3 sequences, roughly two fifths recorded once. Samples had at least 7 million PBMCs isolated from them. As concerns this clonotype: Antigen specificity is unknown.

This clonotype was obtained from a human donor in good health. Material for sequencing was blood. V usage is TRBV12-3 or TRBV12-4 and J usage is TRBJ1-1; D is undetermined. The CDR3 nucleotides read TGTGCCAGCAGTTTAATGCGGATTGAAGCTTTCTTT. Encoded protein: CASSLMRIEAFF.